Below, 7 T cell receptor beta chains from the same sample are listed, as sequenced in a study of CD8 T cells in Susac syndrome. Random hexamers were used to reverse transcribe the RNA input (roughly 0.5 to 1 ug). TCRdb reprocessed the immunoSEQ multiplex PCR reads via MiXCR and lists one record per CDR3 protein. The sample has 95,000 to 150,000 distinct CDR3 sequences, around 94% seen once. The sample was CD4+ T cells from PBMCs. Receptors originate from a human donor in good health.

This clonotype appeared a single time. The chain carries TRBV5-6 and TRBJ2-2; 8 bases are a match to TRBD1. The V gene's germline CDR1 is SGHDT and CDR2 YYEEEE. After removal of 5 bases from V and 1 base from J, the junction contained 4 bases not matched to a gene. CDR3 length: 15 residues. This chain's CDR3 is CASRTGGRNTGELFF. CDR3 nucleotide sequence: TGTGCCAGCAGAACAGGGGGTCGGAACACCGGGGAGCTGTTTTTT.

This sequence joins TRBV7-9 and TRBJ2-7; D gene ambiguous. In germline, CDR1 is SEHNR, CDR2 FQNEAQ (reference sequence). This CDR3 contains 14 residues. V was shortened by 5 bases and J by 2 bases, with 13 bases between the two germline ends. The CDR3 loop reads CASSVREVPYEQYF. In DNA, the CDR3 is TGTGCCAGCAGCGTCCGAGAGGTCCCCTACGAGCAGTACTTC.

This sequence joins TRBV7-9 and TRBJ2-1; D ambiguous. V was shortened by 5 bases and J by 3 bases, with 14 bases between the two germline ends. Germline values: CDR1 SEHNR, CDR2 FQNEAQ (reference sequence). The CDR3 consists of 15 residues. The CDR3 is CASSRMGIDYNEQFF. CDR3 nucleotide sequence: TGTGCCAGCAGCCGAATGGGGATTGACTACAATGAGCAGTTCTTC.

V and J are TRBV2 and TRBJ1-2; D is undetermined. The germline V gene encodes CDR1 SNHLY and CDR2 FYNNEI. There are 13 residues in the CDR3. Between the trimmed V and J ends, which lost 6 bases and 1 base, there was a span of 9 bases. The CDR3 nucleotides read TGTGCCAGCAGGGCTGAATATAACTATGGCTACACCTTC. Residues: CASRAEYNYGYTF.

This clonotype was seen just once. The chain combines TRBV6-5 with TRBJ1-6; a weak D match, TRBD1 (5 bases). Germline V CDR1 and CDR2: MNHEY, SVGAGI. The CDR3 runs 14 residues. V was cut by 5 bases and J by 9 bases, with 14 bases left in between. In DNA form, the CDR3 reads TGTGCCAGCAGTGACAGTGGTAGGGGTTCACCCCTCCACTTT. Protein product: CASSDSGRGSPLHF.

The chain employs TRBV24-1 and TRBJ1-5, with 8 nucleotides matching TRBD1. CDR3 length: 15 amino acids. The germline CDR1 and CDR2 sequences are KGHDR and SFDVKD. J lost 1 base, V lost 4 bases, and 2 bases had no gene match. This CDR3 is CATSDRTGSNQPQHF. The CDR3 nucleotides are TGTGCCACCAGTGACCGGACAGGGAGCAATCAGCCCCAGCATTTT.

The V call is TRBV14, the J call TRBJ2-1, with TRBD1 matching 10 bases. Germline lookup yields CDR1 SGHDN and CDR2 FVKESK. V shed 4 bases and J 13 bases; nucleotides not matched to a gene: 10. CDR3 length equals 14 residues. This CDR3 reads CASSLRQGARLQFF. In nucleotides, the CDR3 is TGTGCCAGCAGCCTACGACAGGGGGCGCGGTTACAGTTCTTC.